This TCR beta chain was recorded in a study of cytomegalovirus exposure and HLA in healthy donors. In the PCR, 60 Vbeta and 13 Jbeta primers were used. Libraries were prepared by immunoSEQ multiplex PCR; TCRdb keeps only in-frame clonotypes and omits some of them. Among about 130,000 clones, around 85% were seen once, and the ten largest hold about 7%. As regards this clone: Its antigen is not identified.

The CDR3 runs 15 residues. V shed 0 bases and J shed 2 bases, with 11 bases lying between them. Germline V CDR1 and CDR2: KGHSH, LQKENI. Each of the donors was a healthy bone marrow donor. Study-wide results and limits: Productive rates of about 87% or about 30% were seen for most TCR beta V segments in an earlier analysis.

The source material was PBMCs. The chain combines TRBV18 with TRBJ2-7; possibly TRBD2 for D (5 bases). This TCR was sampled from a woman in her 30s in good health and CMV-seropositive. The CDR3 DNA reads TGTGCCAGCTCACCACCGGCGGGTCCCCCCTACGAGCAGTACTTC. Its protein is CASSPPAGPPYEQYF.